Detailed here is one TCR beta chain. Germline V gives CDR1 MRHNA, CDR2 SNTAGT. The CDR3 is 14 amino acids. With 4 bases clipped from V and 8 bases from J, the junction kept 7 bases outside the gene matches. This sample is drawn from a study of blood T cell repertoires in COVID-19. For the study at large: There were acute and convalescent COVID-19 samples, and they came from the United States, Italy and Spain. T cells, B-cell-depleted T cells, or PBMCs supplied cDNA or gDNA.

Per the original methods: Using reference gene primer amplification, nucleated cell counts were estimated. Clones were read by immunoSEQ multiplex PCR, and TCRdb kept only the in-frame ones, dropping some. V and J calls and clone size are copied from that table; D and trimming were computed from the DNA. The profile covers about 180,000 clones, with 89% appearing a single time and about 1.9% taken by the ten largest. Material for sequencing was peripheral blood. This receptor was taken from a man between 18 and 35 years old who had recovered from COVID-19. J is TRBJ1-2 and V is TRBV6-4, with TRBD1 identical over 10 bases. CDR3 amino acids: CASSGTGGIGGYTF. The CDR3 nucleotides are TGTGCCAGCAGTGGGACAGGGGGAATAGGCGGCTACACCTTC.